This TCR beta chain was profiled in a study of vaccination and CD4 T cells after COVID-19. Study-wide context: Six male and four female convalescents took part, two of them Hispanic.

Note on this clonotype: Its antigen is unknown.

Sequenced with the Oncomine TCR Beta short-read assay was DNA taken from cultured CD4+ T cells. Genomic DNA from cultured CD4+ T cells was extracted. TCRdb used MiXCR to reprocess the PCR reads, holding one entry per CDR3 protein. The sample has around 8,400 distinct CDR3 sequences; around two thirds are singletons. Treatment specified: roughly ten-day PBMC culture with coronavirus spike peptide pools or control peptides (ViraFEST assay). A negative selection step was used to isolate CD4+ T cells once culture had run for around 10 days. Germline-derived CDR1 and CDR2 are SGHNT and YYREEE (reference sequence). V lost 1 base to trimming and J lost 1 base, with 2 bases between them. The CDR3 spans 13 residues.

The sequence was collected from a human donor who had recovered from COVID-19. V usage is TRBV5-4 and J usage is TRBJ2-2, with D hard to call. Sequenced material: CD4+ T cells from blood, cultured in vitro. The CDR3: CASSLLNTGELFF. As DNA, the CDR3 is TGTGCCAGCAGCTTGCTGAACACCGGGGAGCTGTTTTTT. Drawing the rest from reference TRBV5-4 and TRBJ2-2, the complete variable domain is ETGVTQSPTHLIKTRGQQVTLRCSSQSGHNTVSWYQQALGQGPQFIFQYYREEENGRGNFPPRFSGLQFPNYSSELNVNALELDDSALYLCASSLLNTGELFFGEGSRLTVL.